What follows are 29 T cell receptor beta chains derived from one specimen sequenced in a study of blood T cell repertoires in COVID-19. The protocol was immunoSEQ multiplex PCR, while the TCRdb copy is restricted to in-frame clones and leaves out a portion. Here the sample spans approximately 300,000 clones, 86% being singletons. Input material: peripheral blood. All receptors derive from a woman aged 45-65 years with acute or convalescent COVID-19.

The chain employs TRBV19 and TRBJ2-7, with 7 bases identical to TRBD1. CDR1 is LNHDA and CDR2 is SQIVND in the germline V gene (reference sequence). V shed 3 bases and J 7 bases; nucleotides not matched to a gene: 0. This CDR3 contains 11 residues. CDR3 loop: CASSMTGEQYF. The DNA for the CDR3 is TGTGCCAGTAGTATGACAGGGGAGCAGTACTTC.

V usage is TRBV6-4 and J usage is TRBJ1-6; D is undetermined. From germline, CDR1 is MRHNA and CDR2 SNTAGT. This CDR3 has 14 amino acids. The germline V and J ends were trimmed by 2 bases and 10 bases, with 12 bases remaining between them. Here the CDR3 reads CASSDVPGGSPLHF. CDR3 sequence (DNA): TGTGCCAGCAGTGACGTCCCGGGTGGCTCACCCCTCCACTTT.

The V call is TRBV3-1 (or the pseudogene TRBV3-2), the J call TRBJ2-3; TRBD2 matches 9 bases. This CDR3 is built from 15 residues. The junction had 10 bases not matched to a gene; V was cut back by 4 bases and J by 8 bases. Germline lookup yields CDR1 LGHDT and CDR2 YNNKEL (reference sequence). The CDR3 region is CASSLLAGAGGTQYF. The CDR3 DNA reads TGTGCCAGCAGCCTCTTAGCGGGGGCAGGGGGTACGCAGTATTTT.

The chain uses TRBV5-1 and TRBJ1-1; D perhaps matches TRBD1 (5 bases). Germline V gives CDR1 SGHRS, CDR2 YFSETQ. CDR3 size: 14 residues. V lost 1 base, J lost 3 bases, and 10 bases lay in between. DNA of the CDR3: TGCGCCAGCAGCTTGCAGGGTCCCTACACTGAAGCTTTCTTT. This sequence encodes CASSLQGPYTEAFF.

The CDR3 DNA reads TGTGCCAGCAGTCTGGGGGCGGCCCTTTACGAGCAGTACTTC. Translated: CASSLGAALYEQYF. The chain recombines TRBV28 with TRBJ2-7, with TRBD1 as a possible D gene (6 bases). Trimming stripped 5 bases from V and 4 bases from J, with 15 bases between. The V gene's germline CDR1 is MDHEN and CDR2 SYDVKM. The CDR3 sequence is 14 residues long.

The V and J genes are TRBV5-4 and TRBJ2-5; D possibly corresponds to TRBD2 (6 bases). Trimming pared 4 bases from V and 2 bases from J, leaving 12 bases between. The CDR3 extends over 14 amino acids. CDR1 and CDR2 (germline): SGHNT, YYREEE (reference sequence). CDR3 sequence (DNA): TGTGCCAGCAGCGAGGGACTGTCACAAGAGACCCAGTACTTC. Its translation: CASSEGLSQETQYF.

This chain links TRBV28 with TRBJ2-2; 7 bases fit TRBD2. V gave up 5 bases and J gave up 1 base; unmatched junction bases: 13. Germline loops: CDR1 MDHEN, CDR2 SYDVKM. The CDR3 contains 18 residues. CDR3 sequence reads: CASSPDFLAVKNTGELFF. The CDR3 coding sequence is TGTGCCAGCAGTCCCGACTTCCTAGCGGTAAAGAACACCGGGGAGCTGTTTTTT.

The CDR3 region has the DNA TGTGCCAGCAGTGAGGGGACTAGCGGGAGAGGTCAGCAGTTCTTC. Translated, it gives CASSEGTSGRGQQFF. V gene TRBV6-1 combines with J gene TRBJ2-1; 14 nucleotides match TRBD2. Unmatched junction bases numbered 6, after V lost 3 bases and J lost 11 bases. The germline gives CDR1 MNHNS, CDR2 SASEGT. The CDR3 length is 15 residues.

This chain links TRBV15 with TRBJ2-4; D remains unclear. Trimming shortened V by 0 bases and J by 0 bases, and 12 bases separated the two germline ends. This CDR3 is built from 17 residues. CDR1 is LNHNV, CDR2 YYDKDF, per germline (reference sequence). The CDR3 region has the DNA TGTGCCACCAGCAGAGATCACGCGCGACTAGCCAAAAACATTCAGTACTTC. Encoded protein: CATSRDHARLAKNIQYF.

In its sample, this clone was seen a few times. The chain employs TRBV24-1 and TRBJ1-2; 7 bases are a match to TRBD1. This CDR3 spans 14 amino acids. In germline, CDR1 is KGHDR, CDR2 SFDVKD. Unmatched junction bases numbered 5, after V lost 2 bases and J lost 6 bases. For the CDR3, the DNA is TGTGCCACCAGTGATTCATCGGGACAGCATGGCTACACCTTC. Its protein is CATSDSSGQHGYTF.

CDR3 residues: CASTRTGGFNTEAFF. The CDR3 DNA reads as TGTGCCAGCACTCGGACAGGGGGCTTTAACACTGAAGCTTTCTTT. This rearrangement joins TRBV6-6 to TRBJ1-1; TRBD1 matches at 11 bases. The CDR3 loop spans 15 amino acids. V shed 7 bases, J shed 2 bases, and the junction held 6 bases outside the gene matches. Germline values: CDR1 MNHNY, CDR2 SVGAGI (reference sequence).

The chain joins TRBV6-2 or TRBV6-3 to TRBJ2-3; 9 positions match TRBD1. The CDR3 consists of 21 residues. V shed 0 bases and J 0 bases; nucleotides not matched to a gene: 16. Germline loops: CDR1 MNHEY, CDR2 SVGEGT. This chain's CDR3 is CASSYSIGLWGQGASTDTQYF. The CDR3 DNA follows: TGTGCCAGCAGTTACTCGATAGGATTGTGGGGACAGGGCGCTAGCACAGATACGCAGTATTTT.

The chain recombines TRBV5-1 with TRBJ2-7, with 8 nucleotides matching TRBD1. In germline, CDR1 is SGHRS, CDR2 YFSETQ. With V trimmed by 0 bases and J by 5 bases, 4 bases remained unmatched. CDR3 length: 14 residues. The chain's CDR3 is CASSLEQGVDEQYF. The CDR3 region has the DNA TGCGCCAGCAGCTTGGAACAGGGGGTCGACGAGCAGTACTTC.

The chain links TRBV19 to TRBJ2-7; 9 positions match TRBD1. This CDR3 is 14 amino acids long. Germline CDR1 is LNHDA and CDR2 is SQIVND (reference sequence). V shed 6 bases, J shed 3 bases, and the junction held 6 bases outside the gene matches. CDR3 region: CASSQGTGFYEQYF. The CDR3 DNA sequence: TGTGCCAGTAGCCAAGGGACAGGGTTCTACGAGCAGTACTTC.

The chain joins TRBV11-2 to TRBJ2-2; 8 positions agree with TRBD1. V lost 4 bases and J lost 2; bases outside the gene matches: 3. There are 15 residues in the CDR3. Germline CDR1 SGHAT, CDR2 FQNNGV. CDR3 bases: TGTGCCAGCAGCTCGACAGGGGACAACACCGGGGAGCTGTTTTTT. The encoded protein is CASSSTGDNTGELFF.

The V gene is TRBV5-8, the J gene TRBJ2-5; 8 bases align to TRBD1. CDR3 size: 17 residues. The J segment lost 4 bases and the V segment lost 1 base, leaving 12 bases of the junction unmatched. The germline CDR1 and CDR2 sequences are SGHTS and YDEGEE. CDR3 DNA sequence: TGTGCCAGCAGCTTGTCCCGGACAGGGTCACCTAGAGAGACCCAGTACTTC. Translated: CASSLSRTGSPRETQYF.

This sequence joins TRBV10-3 and TRBJ2-7; 11 nucleotides line up with TRBD2. Germline V CDR1 and CDR2: ENHRY, SYGVKD. This CDR3 is built from 17 residues. Trimming took 0 bases from V and 5 from J; bases not matched to a gene: 9. This chain's CDR3 is CAISESRYTSGSNEQYF. The CDR3 nucleotides read TGTGCCATCAGTGAGTCTCGATATACTAGCGGGAGCAACGAGCAGTACTTC.

The chain joins TRBV5-4 to TRBJ2-3; 10 nucleotides align to TRBD2. Germline loops: CDR1 SGHNT, CDR2 YYREEE (reference sequence). V trimming: 4 bases; J trimming: 3 bases; junction bases outside the gene matches: 8. This CDR3 has 16 residues. CDR3 DNA: TGTGCCAGCAGCCTAAGGACTAGCGGCGGAACAGATACGCAGTATTTT. It codes for CASSLRTSGGTDTQYF.

The rearrangement uses TRBV28 and TRBJ1-4; D gene uncertain. V was clipped by 5 bases and J by 0 bases, with 10 bases between them. The CDR3 extends over 15 amino acids. CDR1 and CDR2 from the germline V gene are MDHEN and SYDVKM. CDR3 sequence reads: CASSPRSATNEKLFF. The CDR3 coding sequence is TGTGCCAGCAGTCCGCGATCTGCAACTAATGAAAAACTGTTTTTT.

This chain links TRBV7-2 with TRBJ1-6; D remains unclear. The CDR3 covers 16 residues. Looked up from germline, CDR1 is SGHTA and CDR2 is FQGNSA. V lost 1 base and J 0 bases, leaving 7 bases between the germline ends. The CDR3 nucleotides read TGTGCCAGCAGCTTAGTTTGGAGCTCCTATAATTCACCCCTCCACTTT. Translated: CASSLVWSSYNSPLHF.

This clone was detected only once. This rearrangement joins TRBV30 to TRBJ2-3, with a tentative D call TRBD2 (5 bases). Germline V gene sequence: CDR1 GTSNPN, CDR2 SVGIG (reference sequence). V was clipped by 6 bases and J by 0 bases, with 10 bases between them. The CDR3 extends over 13 amino acids. The CDR3 coding sequence is TGTGCCTGTGAGGGCGGGAGCACAGATACGCAGTATTTT. Amino acids: CACEGGSTDTQYF.

This rearrangement joins TRBV5-4 to TRBJ2-1, with a tentative D call TRBD2 (5 bases). The V end was cut by 7 bases, the J end by 6 bases, with 20 bases between. The CDR3 spans 15 residues. The germline V gene encodes CDR1 SGHNT and CDR2 YYREEE (reference sequence). The CDR3 loop reads CASYQEDGASNEQFF. Here the CDR3 DNA reads TGTGCCAGCTACCAGGAGGACGGAGCTTCCAATGAGCAGTTCTTC.

This clone appeared a few times. The chain is built from TRBV5-1 and TRBJ1-2; the D is unclear. The V and J ends lost 2 bases and 0 bases respectively, with 8 bases between them. Looked up from germline, CDR1 is SGHRS and CDR2 is YFSETQ. The CDR3 is 14 residues long. The CDR3 DNA sequence: TGCGCCAGCAGCTTTGCACAGCCTAACTATGGCTACACCTTC. This codes for CASSFAQPNYGYTF.

The genes are TRBV12-2 and TRBJ2-2; TRBD1, as called in the table, went unchecked against the DNA. TRBV12-2 counts as a pseudogene. The CDR3 is made up of 16 amino acids. The CDR3 spells CARYPLDRVSTGELFF. DNA of the CDR3: TGTGCAAGGTATCCGTTGGACAGGGTAAGCACCGGGGAGCTGTTTTTT.

CDR3 sequence: CASTHPGQETQYF. DNA of the CDR3: TGTGCCAGCACTCACCCGGGGCAAGAGACCCAGTACTTC. The chain joins TRBV11-3 to TRBJ2-5, with a possible D match to TRBD2 (5 bases). This CDR3 region has 13 residues. V lost 7 bases, J lost 2 bases, and 11 bases lay in between. CDR1 is SGHNT and CDR2 is YENEEA in the germline V gene.

This clone was counted a single time. The V gene is TRBV5-4, the J gene TRBJ2-3; 7 positions match TRBD2. Trimming took 5 bases from V and 1 from J; bases not matched to a gene: 7. CDR1 and CDR2 from the germline V gene are SGHNT and YYREEE (reference sequence). CDR3 length equals 15 residues. In DNA form, the CDR3 reads TGTGCCAGCAGTTCGAGCGGGATAGGCACAGATACGCAGTATTTT. Amino acids: CASSSSGIGTDTQYF.

The CDR3 nucleotides read TGTGCCACCAGTGAGGGACAGGGGACTGGCGATGCGCCTTTCTTT. Translating gives CATSEGQGTGDAPFF. The chain combines TRBV24-1 with TRBJ1-1; TRBD1 aligns across 10 bases. Germline loops: CDR1 KGHDR, CDR2 SFDVKD. The CDR3 spans 15 residues. V lost 4 bases and J lost 12; bases outside the gene matches: 13.

The chain combines TRBV4-2 with TRBJ2-2, with a possible D match to TRBD2 (5 bases). With 4 bases removed from V and 2 bases from J, the gap between germline ends came to 17 bases. CDR3 length: 17 amino acids. The germline V gene has CDR1 LGHNA and CDR2 YNFKEQ. The CDR3 loop reads CASSRYWSGSNTGELFF. As DNA, the CDR3 is TGTGCCAGCAGCCGCTACTGGAGCGGAAGTAACACCGGGGAGCTGTTTTTT.

The genes are TRBV27 and TRBJ2-3, with 11 bases identical to TRBD2. The V and J ends lost 5 bases and 5 bases, in that order; junction bases with no gene match: 9. Germline V CDR1 and CDR2: MNHEY, SMNVEV (reference sequence). This CDR3 comprises 16 residues. This chain's CDR3 is CASSQLAGVGIDTQYF. The CDR3 region has the DNA TGTGCCAGCAGTCAACTAGCGGGAGTTGGGATAGATACGCAGTATTTT.